This record looks at one T cell receptor (beta chain) sequence and its context. Its antigen is unknown. Per germline, CDR1 PRHDT and CDR2 FYEKMQ (reference sequence). The CDR3 runs to 15 residues. Unmatched junction bases numbered 5, after V lost 0 bases and J lost 4 bases. This record comes from a study of T cell responses to AZD1222 COVID-19 vaccine. About the study: It was second doses at about 4 or about 12 weeks that were pooled.

Data came from immunoSEQ multiplex PCR; TCRdb stores just in-frame clones and leaves some out. The table has 100,000 to 150,000 clones, about 88% seen once; the top ten hold roughly 9.8%. Study observations and caveats: The span of vaccine-associated CD4 TCRs extended across spike, with dominance at 160-218 and 743-854. Researchers took repertoire samples only after the peak T cell response had come.

The receptor was isolated from an adult in good health. The specimen comprised peripheral blood, sampled on day 0 of AZD1222 vaccination. V usage is TRBV13 and J usage is TRBJ2-7, with 8 bases identical to TRBD1. CDR3 protein: CASSLGPDREYEQYF. As DNA, the CDR3 is TGTGCCAGCAGCTTAGGGCCGGACAGGGAGTACGAGCAGTACTTC.